The source of this T cell receptor (beta chain) is a study of shared clonotypes between healthy human individuals. Study at large: Donors had three CD4 naive, three CD4 memory, two CD8 naive and one CD8 memory plate apiece.

Replicate PCRs for sorted subsets used around 200 ng DNA; this equaled about 30,000 T cell genomes. Using immunoSEQ multiplex PCR, the repertoire was profiled, and TCRdb retains in-frame clones only, with some absent. The table lists roughly 2,300,000 clones, around 92% of them singletons. The CDR3 length is 13 residues. Trimming left V 8 bases short and J 4 bases short, with 15 bases between. The V gene's germline CDR1 is MDHEN and CDR2 SYDVKM. The TCR sequence derives from a man aged 18 to 29 in good health. Some clones in this sample may be carry-over from other donors' samples. The chain joins TRBV28 to TRBJ2-7; possible D gene TRBD1, 6 bases. The specimen was naive CD4+ T cells from PBMCs. Subset: CD45RA+ positively selected. DNA for the CDR3: TGTGCCAGCCAGAGGGGGACCTATTACGAGCAGTACTTC. Its protein product is CASQRGTYYEQYF.